A single sample gave rise to the 32 T cell receptor beta chains below, sequenced in a study of blood T cell repertoires in COVID-19 (dated by TCRdb to about 2020). Library method: the immunoSEQ multiplex PCR assay. The immuneACCESS repertoire file appears here via TCRdb, limited to in-frame rearrangements. These files lack a portion of the clones; in checked studies, under half of the deficit traces to unresolved V genes, and the cause of the others is not known. The sample data list 200,000 to 300,000 clones, and over 80% of these were observed just once. The top ten clonotypes cover over 3.5% of the sample. The sequenced material came from peripheral blood. Receptors were obtained from a woman between 40 and 55 years old with acute or convalescent COVID-19.

This clone has a handful of counts. The gene calls are TRBV10-1 and TRBJ1-2; 7 positions agree with TRBD1. This CDR3 spans 13 amino acids. Germline CDR1 reads WNHNN; CDR2 reads SYGVQD (reference sequence). Trimming took 2 bases from V and 4 from J; bases not matched to a gene: 1. CDR3 residues: CASSEGQAYGYTF. The CDR3 bases are TGCGCCAGCAGTGAGGGACAGGCCTATGGCTACACCTTC.

The chain joins TRBV24-1 to TRBJ1-1; TRBD1 is a possible D gene (5 bases). From germline, CDR1 is KGHDR and CDR2 SFDVKD. V gave up 4 bases and J gave up 3 bases, with 5 bases separating them. The CDR3 extends over 12 amino acids. The CDR3: CATSETDTEAFF. The CDR3 nucleotides are TGTGCCACCAGTGAGACAGACACTGAAGCTTTCTTT.

The gene calls are TRBV21-1 and TRBJ1-2; the D call TRBD1 from the table was never checked on the DNA. TRBV21-1 is a documented pseudogene. The CDR3 runs to 15 residues. In nucleotides, the CDR3 is TGTGCCAGCAGCATCGGGAAACAGGGGAACTATGGCTACACCTTC. Protein: CASSIGKQGNYGYTF.

This chain uses TRBV5-6 with TRBJ2-2; D gene unclear. Germline values: CDR1 SGHDT, CDR2 YYEEEE. The CDR3 loop spans 14 amino acids. Between the trimmed V and J ends, which lost 2 bases and 6 bases, there was a span of 11 bases. CDR3 amino acids: CASSLPGFAGELFF. The CDR3 region has the DNA TGTGCCAGCAGCTTACCGGGTTTCGCCGGGGAGCTGTTTTTT.

The chain employs TRBV30 and TRBJ2-2, with a possible D match to TRBD2 (5 bases). V was cut by 1 base and J by 4 bases, with 16 bases left in between. The CDR3 runs 16 residues. Germline CDR1 and CDR2: GTSNPN and SVGIG (reference sequence). CDR3 in DNA: TGTGCCTGGAGTGGAGAAAGGGTCCGGGGCACCGGGGAGCTGTTTTTT. It specifies CAWSGERVRGTGELFF. The full variable domain, in which reference TRBV30 and TRBJ2-2 provide the parts outside the CDR3, is SQTIHQWPATLVQPVGSPLSLECTVEGTSNPNLYWYRQAAGRGLQLLFYSVGIGQISSEVPQNLSASRPQDRQFILSSKKLLLSDSGFYLCAWSGERVRGTGELFFGEGSRLTVL.

The V call is TRBV9, the J call TRBJ1-1; TRBD1 might be the D (6 bases). Germline V gene lookup returns CDR1 SGDLS and CDR2 YYNGEE. V was cut by 3 bases and J by 2 bases, with 20 bases left in between. The CDR3 contains 17 residues. The CDR3 protein is CASSATPHRAGNTEAFF. Here the CDR3 DNA reads TGTGCCAGCAGCGCGACTCCGCACAGGGCTGGAAACACTGAAGCTTTCTTT.

The V and J genes are TRBV7-2 and TRBJ1-1, with TRBD1 as a possible D gene (5 bases). V lost 7 bases and J lost 0, with 15 bases in between. Germline CDR1 SGHTA, CDR2 FQGNSA. The CDR3 is 15 amino acids. The CDR3, as DNA: TGTGCCAGCATCCTCGCAGGGATTATGAACACTGAAGCTTTCTTT. Translation: CASILAGIMNTEAFF.

This rearrangement joins TRBV7-9 to TRBJ2-3, with a possible D match to TRBD1 (5 bases). The CDR3 contains 16 residues. Trimming stripped 0 bases from V and 5 bases from J, with 15 bases between. Germline values: CDR1 SEHNR, CDR2 FQNEAQ (reference sequence). This CDR3 is CASSLAPGSQGDTQYF. DNA of the CDR3: TGTGCCAGCAGCTTAGCACCCGGAAGTCAGGGAGATACGCAGTATTTT. Drawing the rest from reference TRBV7-9 and TRBJ2-3, the complete variable domain is DTGVSQNPRHKITKRGQNVTFRCDPISEHNRLYWYRQTLGQGPEFLTYFQNEAQLEKSRLLSDRFSAERPKGSFSTLEIQRTEQGDSAMYLCASSLAPGSQGDTQYFGPGTRLTVL.

The chain uses TRBV20-1 and TRBJ1-4; D gene ambiguous. The V gene lost 3 bases and the J gene lost 4 bases, with 9 bases spanning the gap. The CDR3 consists of 13 residues. The germline CDR1 and CDR2 sequences are DFQATT and SNEGSKA (reference sequence). CDR3 bases: TGCAGTGCTAGTTGGAGTGTTAATGAAAAACTGTTTTTT. Its protein is CSASWSVNEKLFF.

V is TRBV11-2 and J is TRBJ2-2, with a weak D call TRBD2 (5 bases). The germline V and J ends were trimmed by 6 bases and 7 bases, with 12 bases remaining between them. The CDR3 is 13 residues long. Germline values: CDR1 SGHAT, CDR2 FQNNGV. CDR3 region: CASSPTRDGELFF. The CDR3 DNA is TGTGCCAGCAGTCCCACTCGGGACGGGGAGCTGTTTTTT.

This sequence joins TRBV5-1 and TRBJ1-1, with D unclear. The CDR3 sequence is 15 residues long. V was shortened by 3 bases and J by 0 bases, with 12 bases between the two germline ends. Looked up from germline, CDR1 is SGHRS and CDR2 is YFSETQ. CDR3 sequence (DNA): TGCGCCAGCAGCTCCCCGGGGAGGATGAACACTGAAGCTTTCTTT. Encoded protein: CASSSPGRMNTEAFF.

Worth noting for this clone: Other nucleotide sequences in the sample specify the same CDR3. The gene calls are TRBV4-1 and TRBJ1-1, with D possibly TRBD1 on 5 matching bases. The V and J ends lost 4 bases and 1 base respectively, with 7 bases between them. The V gene's germline CDR1 is MGHRA and CDR2 YSYEKL. The CDR3 is 13 amino acids. CDR3 in DNA: TGCGCCAGCAGCCCGGGGGGGAACACTGAAGCTTTCTTT. Translated: CASSPGGNTEAFF.

The V and J genes are TRBV7-8 and TRBJ2-7; D possibly corresponds to TRBD1 (6 bases). The CDR3 runs to 15 residues. V shed 5 bases and J shed 7 bases, with 21 bases lying between them. Germline CDR1 is SGHVS and CDR2 is FQNEAQ. The CDR3 reads CASSRGAGVLGEQYV. The CDR3 DNA sequence: TGTGCCAGCAGCCGTGGGGCAGGGGTGCTGGGGGAGCAGTACGTC.

The table lists this clone with a count of one. The chain recombines TRBV5-1 with TRBJ1-2; D is ambiguous. V lost 0 bases and J 0 bases, leaving 6 bases between the germline ends. The length of the CDR3 is 14 residues. Looked up from germline, CDR1 is SGHRS and CDR2 is YFSETQ. This CDR3 reads CASSLDGTNYGYTF. In DNA form, the CDR3 reads TGCGCCAGCAGCTTGGACGGGACTAACTATGGCTACACCTTC. Full variable domain (remainder filled in from reference TRBV5-1 and TRBJ1-2): KAGVTQTPRYLIKTRGQQVTLSCSPISGHRSVSWYQQTPGQGLQFLFEYFSETQRNKGNFPGRFSGRQFSNSRSEMNVSTLELGDSALYLCASSLDGTNYGYTFGSGTRLTVV.

In this sample, this clone turned up a few times. This sequence joins TRBV14 and TRBJ1-2, with D uncertain. The V gene's germline CDR1 is SGHDN and CDR2 FVKESK. Trimming removed 6 bases from V and 2 bases from J, with 10 bases in between. The CDR3 extends over 13 amino acids. The CDR3 is CASSLTPNYGYTF. In DNA, the CDR3 is TGTGCCAGCAGTCTTACACCGAACTATGGCTACACCTTC.

V usage is TRBV6-2 or TRBV6-3 and J usage is TRBJ1-1; TRBD1 might be the D (5 bases). Per germline, CDR1 MNHEY and CDR2 SVGEGT. This CDR3 spans 13 amino acids. V lost 6 bases and J 5 bases, leaving 13 bases between the germline ends. The CDR3 region has the DNA TGTGCCAGCAGCCGGTCTCAGGGAACTGAAGCTTTCTTT. This sequence encodes CASSRSQGTEAFF.

This clone was observed a few times. This sequence joins TRBV7-6 and TRBJ2-2; D is possibly TRBD2 (5 bases). Trimming cost V 5 bases and J 0 bases, with 10 bases left between them. Looked up from germline, CDR1 is SGHVS and CDR2 is FNYEAQ. This CDR3 spans 15 amino acids. The CDR3 region is CASSRTGSNTGELFF. CDR3 nucleotides: TGTGCCAGCAGCCGGACGGGATCGAACACCGGGGAGCTGTTTTTT. Based on the CDR3 plus reference TRBV7-6 and TRBJ2-2, the full variable domain is GAGVSQSPRYKVTKRGQDVALRCDPISGHVSLYWYRQALGQGPEFLTYFNYEAQQDKSGLPNDRFSAERPEGSISTLTIQRTEQRDSAMYRCASSRTGSNTGELFFGEGSRLTVL.

V usage is TRBV10-3 and J usage is TRBJ2-3; 9 bases align to TRBD2. From germline, CDR1 is ENHRY and CDR2 SYGVKD. With 8 bases clipped from V and 3 bases from J, the junction kept 6 bases outside the gene matches. The CDR3 spans 14 residues. The CDR3 coding sequence is TGTGCCATCTGGAGCGGGGGGTTTACAGATACGCAGTATTTT. Residues: CAIWSGGFTDTQYF.

In its sample, this clone was seen once. The J gene is TRBJ2-3, the V gene TRBV6-2 or TRBV6-3; 8 bases agree with TRBD2. Trimming at V came to 1 base and at J to 5 bases, leaving 8 bases not matched to a gene. The CDR3 sequence is 16 residues long. Looked up from germline, CDR1 is MNHEY and CDR2 is SVGEGT. CDR3 sequence (DNA): TGTGCCAGCAGTTACTTCTGGGCGGGAGGCGGAGATACGCAGTATTTT. It codes for CASSYFWAGGGDTQYF.

The V gene is TRBV11-2, the J gene TRBJ2-7; no clear D gene. Between the trimmed V and J ends, which lost 5 bases and 0 bases, there was a span of 8 bases. CDR3 length: 13 residues. Germline lookup yields CDR1 SGHAT and CDR2 FQNNGV. The CDR3 DNA reads TGTGCCAGCAGCAGACAAAGCTCCTACGAGCAGTACGTC. As protein: CASSRQSSYEQYV.

The V and J genes are TRBV19 and TRBJ2-1; TRBD2 matches at 7 bases. Germline loops: CDR1 LNHDA, CDR2 SQIVND (reference sequence). This CDR3 is built from 14 residues. V lost 3 bases and J lost 3; bases outside the gene matches: 2. The CDR3 coding sequence is TGTGCCAGTAGTATGGGGGGGGACTACAATGAGCAGTTCTTC. It is translated as CASSMGGDYNEQFF.

Here the CDR3 reads CASRGESETQYF. Written as DNA, the CDR3 is TGCGCCAGCAGGGGCGAGTCGGAGACCCAGTACTTC. This chain links TRBV4-1 with TRBJ2-5; D gene unclear. Germline lookup yields CDR1 MGHRA and CDR2 YSYEKL. The CDR3 spans 12 residues. The V gene lost 6 bases and the J gene lost 5 bases, with 10 bases spanning the gap.

This chain uses TRBV6-4 with TRBJ2-3; perhaps TRBD1 as D (6 bases). The germline gives CDR1 MRHNA, CDR2 SNTAGT. Trimming shortened V by 0 bases and J by 4 bases, and 14 bases separated the two germline ends. The CDR3 consists of 16 residues. The CDR3: CASSDSWGKGADTQYF. The DNA of the CDR3 is TGTGCCAGCAGTGACTCATGGGGGAAGGGGGCAGATACGCAGTATTTT.

The chain couples TRBV2 to TRBJ2-7; 8 nucleotides line up with TRBD1. Germline-derived CDR1 and CDR2 are SNHLY and FYNNEI. There are 14 residues in the CDR3. The V and J ends lost 1 base and 4 bases, in that order; junction bases with no gene match: 3. CDR3 bases: TGTGCCAGCAGTGAAGTTGACAGGGGTTACGAGCAGTACGTC. This encodes CASSEVDRGYEQYV.

This clone was counted once. The chain carries TRBV24-1 and TRBJ1-1; 7 bases line up with TRBD1. The CDR3 covers 15 residues. J was trimmed by 1 base and V by 7 bases; bases with no gene match: 8. Germline V gene sequence: CDR1 KGHDR, CDR2 SFDVKD. The CDR3 coding sequence is TGTGCCACCAGGCCAGGGACAGACAGGAACACTGAAGCTTTCTTT. Amino acids: CATRPGTDRNTEAFF.

About this clone: Other DNA sequences in this sample translate to the same CDR3. This chain links TRBV15 with TRBJ1-3, with D perhaps matching TRBD1 (5 bases). CDR3 size: 15 residues. V lost 0 bases to trimming and J lost 2 bases, with 8 bases between them. In germline, CDR1 is LNHNV, CDR2 YYDKDF (reference sequence). The CDR3 DNA reads as TGTGCCACCAGCAGAGACCAGGGTACTGGAAACACCATATATTTT. Amino acid sequence: CATSRDQGTGNTIYF.

The genes are TRBV5-6 and TRBJ2-5; unclear D gene. The V and J ends lost 0 bases and 2 bases respectively, with 8 bases between them. The CDR3 extends over 14 amino acids. CDR1 and CDR2 (germline): SGHDT, YYEEEE. Here the CDR3 reads CASSLERRQETQYF. In DNA, the CDR3 is TGTGCCAGCAGCTTGGAACGCAGGCAAGAGACCCAGTACTTC.

The chain combines TRBV12-3 or TRBV12-4 with TRBJ1-2, with 8 bases lining up with TRBD1. Trimming at V came to 1 base and at J to 5 bases, leaving 0 bases not matched to a gene. The CDR3 length is 13 residues. The CDR3 sequence: CASSLGDRYGYTF. CDR3 DNA: TGTGCCAGCAGTTTAGGGGACAGGTATGGCTACACCTTC.

V and J are TRBV10-3 and TRBJ2-2, with D possibly TRBD1 on 6 matching bases. The V gene's germline CDR1 is ENHRY and CDR2 SYGVKD. Trimming took off 4 bases at V and 0 bases at J, with 15 bases between the two ends. This CDR3 contains 17 residues. Written as DNA, the CDR3 is TGTGCCATCAGTGGGGGGCCCCGTACCGCGAACACCGGGGAGCTGTTTTTT. Translation: CAISGGPRTANTGELFF.

The CDR3 spells CASGFPTQDPGRMNTEAFF. The DNA of the CDR3 is TGTGCTAGTGGTTTTCCTACACAGGACCCCGGCCGGATGAACACTGAAGCTTTCTTT. The chain has TRBV12-5 and TRBJ1-1; maybe TRBD1 (5 bases). The CDR3 sequence is 19 residues long. The V end lost 3 bases, the J end lost 0 bases, and 23 bases lay between the germline ends. Germline-derived CDR1 and CDR2 are LGHNT and FRNRAP.

The gene calls are TRBV27 and TRBJ2-5; 7 bases agree with TRBD1. Germline loops: CDR1 MNHEY, CDR2 SMNVEV (reference sequence). The CDR3 totals 16 residues. V lost 6 bases and J lost 2; bases outside the gene matches: 12. CDR3 protein: CASSPNPTGWQETQYF. For the CDR3, the DNA is TGTGCCAGCAGCCCTAATCCGACAGGGTGGCAAGAGACCCAGTACTTC.

This sequence joins TRBV2 and TRBJ2-5; 11 bases agree with TRBD1. The CDR3 covers 17 residues. V trimming: 2 bases; J trimming: 3 bases; junction bases outside the gene matches: 8. Per germline, CDR1 SNHLY and CDR2 FYNNEI. CDR3 in amino acids: CASSESSGQGAKETQYF. The DNA of the CDR3 is TGTGCCAGCAGTGAATCATCCGGACAGGGGGCCAAAGAGACCCAGTACTTC.